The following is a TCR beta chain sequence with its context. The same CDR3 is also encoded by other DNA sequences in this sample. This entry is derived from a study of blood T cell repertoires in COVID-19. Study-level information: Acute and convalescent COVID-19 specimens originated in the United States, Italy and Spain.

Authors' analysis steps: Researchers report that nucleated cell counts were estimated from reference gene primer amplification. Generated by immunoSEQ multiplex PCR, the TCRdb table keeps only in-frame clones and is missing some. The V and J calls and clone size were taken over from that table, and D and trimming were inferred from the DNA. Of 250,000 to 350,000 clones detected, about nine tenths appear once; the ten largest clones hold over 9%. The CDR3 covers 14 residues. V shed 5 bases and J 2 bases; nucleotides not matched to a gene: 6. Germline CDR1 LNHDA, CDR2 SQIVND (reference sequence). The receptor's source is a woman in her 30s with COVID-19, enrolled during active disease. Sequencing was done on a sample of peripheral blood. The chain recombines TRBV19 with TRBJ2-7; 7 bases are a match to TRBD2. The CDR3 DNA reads TGTGCCAGTAGTCCCCGGCGGGGGACCTACGAGCAGTACTTC. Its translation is CASSPRRGTYEQYF.